This T cell receptor beta chain was identified in a study of OX40 agonist ivuxolimab in advanced cancers. Background for the entire study: Ivuxolimab was a fully human IgG2 agonistic monoclonal antibody targeting the costimulatory receptor OX40 (CD134). Intravenous ivuxolimab was administered to patients every 2 weeks at six dose levels: 0.01, 0.1, 0.3, 1.5, 3 and 10 mg/kg. Among the 52 dose-escalation patients, some 20 had hepatocellular carcinoma, 15 or so melanoma, 9 renal cell carcinoma and 9 head and neck cancer. In the dose-escalation cohort, 70% to 85% of patients were male, and the mean age was approximately 60 years, with a range of about 23 to 85. Prior anti-PD-1, anti-PD-L1 or anti-CTLA-4 therapy was permitted, and checkpoint inhibitors had been received by about 37% of dose-escalation patients. Three dose-escalation patients achieved partial responses, one with hepatocellular carcinoma and two with cutaneous melanoma. The purpose of peripheral TCRbeta sequencing was to test whether ivuxolimab changed TCR sequence diversity and led to clonal T-cell expansion. The monotherapy dose-escalation portion (N of about 50 patients) of the phase I ivuxolimab trial is reported in the paper. The study at large found these results: In the 0.1-3.0 mg/kg groups, partial responders were among the patients with the lowest normalized peripheral clonal expansion, particularly in CD8+ T cells. Low levels of normalized T-cell clonal expansion were also seen in some patients who did not respond. After ivuxolimab, expanded clones were on average more numerous among CD8+ T cells than among CD4+ T cells. At doses of 0.1 to 3.0 mg/kg, clonal expansion of both CD4+ and CD8+ T cells in blood was seen between baseline and week 6. Which antigens the clonally expanded peripheral T cells were specific for was not determined.

Genomic DNA was extracted from sorted cells for sequencing of the TCRbeta CDR3 region. The immunoSEQ Assay was used to sequence the TCRbeta CDR3 regions. Held by TCRdb, this immuneACCESS table contains in-frame sequences only and omits some clones. Under half of the omission traces to an unresolved V gene where checked; the cause of the rest is unknown. The sample contains some 72,000 clones, 92% of them found a single time. Approximately 0.48% of the sample is in the top ten clones. Patients with autoimmune disease history or receiving systemic immunosuppression were excluded from the trial. Peripheral blood for TCR sequencing was collected from all dose cohorts at baseline, on cycle 4 day 1, and on cycle 7 day 1. Samples came from an open-label, multicenter, first-in-human phase I dose-escalation trial of ivuxolimab. Adults with locally advanced or metastatic melanoma, renal cell carcinoma, hepatocellular carcinoma or head and neck squamous cell carcinoma were enrolled in the trial. CD4+ and CD8+ T cells were sorted separately from peripheral blood before TCR sequencing.

Reading from cysteine to phenylalanine, the CDR3 counts 16 amino acids. Of the read, only the CDR3 DNA is kept; its 48 bases are in frame from base 1. Ends trimmed: V by 4 bases, J by 4 bases; bases unmatched to a gene: 10. Looking up the germline V gene (reference sequence) yields CDR1 SEHNR and CDR2 FQNEAQ. A remark on this clone: Its cognate antigen has yet to be identified. No base quality values were provided; no much bigger clone lies one nucleotide off. The same CDR3 is also encoded by other DNA sequences in this sample.

The sequence joins TRBV7-9 to TRBJ2-1; 7 central bases correspond to TRBD2. The sample was CD4+ or CD8+ T cells sorted from blood, taken in a trial of the OX40 agonist ivuxolimab. This TCR derives from an adult with an advanced solid tumor such as melanoma, head and neck, liver or kidney cancer. In nucleotide form, the sequence is TGTGCCAGCAGCTATCTTAGTGGGAGGGAGTACAATGAGCAGTTCTTC. Translated, it reads CASSYLSGREYNEQFF.